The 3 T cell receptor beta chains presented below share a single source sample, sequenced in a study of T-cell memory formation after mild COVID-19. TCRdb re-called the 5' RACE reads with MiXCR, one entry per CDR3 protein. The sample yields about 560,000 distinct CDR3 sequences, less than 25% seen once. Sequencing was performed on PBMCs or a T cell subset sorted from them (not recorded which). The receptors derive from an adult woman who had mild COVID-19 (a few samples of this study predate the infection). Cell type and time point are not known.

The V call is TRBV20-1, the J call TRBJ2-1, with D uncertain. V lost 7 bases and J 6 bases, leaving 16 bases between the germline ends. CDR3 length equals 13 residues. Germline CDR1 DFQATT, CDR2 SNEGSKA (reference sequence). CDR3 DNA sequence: TGCAGTGTCCCAGACCTCTACTCCAATGAGCAGTTCTTC. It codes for CSVPDLYSNEQFF.

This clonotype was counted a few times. In DNA, the CDR3 is TGTGCCACCAGCAGAGGAATGGGGACTAGCGGCTCTGGGGCCAACGTCCTGACTTTC. Translation gives CATSRGMGTSGSGANVLTF. The rearrangement uses TRBV15 and TRBJ2-6; 11 bases agree with TRBD2. Trimming at V came to 1 base and at J to 0 bases, leaving 5 bases not matched to a gene. The CDR3 spans 19 residues. Germline CDR1 is LNHNV and CDR2 is YYDKDF (reference sequence). Variable domain in full (rest from reference TRBV15 and TRBJ2-6): DAMVIQNPRYQVTQFGKPVTLSCSQTLNHNVMYWYQQKSSQAPKLLFHYYDKDFNNEADTPDNFQSRRPNTSFCFLDIRSPGLGDTAMYLCATSRGMGTSGSGANVLTFGAGSRLTVL.

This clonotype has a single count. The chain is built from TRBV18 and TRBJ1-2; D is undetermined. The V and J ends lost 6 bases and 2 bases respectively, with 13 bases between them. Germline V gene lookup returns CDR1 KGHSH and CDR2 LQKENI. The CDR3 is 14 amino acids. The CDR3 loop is CASSTSPKNYGYTF. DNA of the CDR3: TGTGCCAGCTCTACTTCACCCAAGAACTATGGCTACACCTTC.